This TCR beta chain was captured by sequencing in a study of blood T cell repertoires in COVID-19. As for the study in general: The study drew acute and convalescent COVID-19 samples from the United States, Italy and Spain. T cells, B-cell-depleted T cells, or PBMCs provided the cDNA or gDNA that served as material.

V lost 6 bases and J lost 0, with 12 bases in between. This CDR3 has 15 residues. Germline-derived CDR1 and CDR2 are MNHEY and SVGAGI. Original processing notes: Estimation of nucleated cell counts was performed using reference gene primer amplification. Assay used: immunoSEQ multiplex PCR; TCRdb lists only in-frame clones, some missing. D and trimming come from the DNA, and the V and J calls and clone size come from that table. Found here are 200,000 to 250,000 clones, approximately 90% of them singletons; the top ten hold less than 2%. The origin of this receptor is a man between 70 and 80 years old with acute or convalescent COVID-19. The sequencing input was peripheral blood. The rearrangement uses TRBV6-5 and TRBJ2-1, with D unclear. CDR3: CASRILDSSYNEQFF. The CDR3 bases are TGTGCCAGCAGGATTCTAGACTCCTCCTACAATGAGCAGTTCTTC.